This TCR beta chain originates from a study of OX40 agonist ivuxolimab in advanced cancers. For the study at large: Averaging about 60 years in age, with a range of about 23 to 79, the cohort was 65% to 90% male. Eligibility rules accepted prior anti-PD-1, anti-PD-L1 or anti-CTLA-4 therapy, and 30% to 40% had some.

This CDR3 has 15 residues. Per the germline V gene, CDR1 is KGHSH and CDR2 is LQKENI. With V trimmed by 6 bases and J by 2 bases, 9 bases remained unmatched. Assay used: immunoSEQ multiplex PCR; TCRdb lists only in-frame clones, some missing. Here the sample spans about 64,000 clones, approximately 78% being singletons. The V and J genes are TRBV18 and TRBJ2-5, with 7 bases aligning to TRBD2. This TCR came from an adult with an advanced solid tumor such as melanoma, head and neck, liver or kidney cancer. This specimen was CD4+ or CD8+ T cells sorted from blood, taken in a trial of the OX40 agonist ivuxolimab. CDR3 protein: CASSPAGRRQETQYF. The CDR3 nucleotides are TGTGCCAGCTCGCCAGCGGGACGCAGACAAGAGACCCAGTACTTC.